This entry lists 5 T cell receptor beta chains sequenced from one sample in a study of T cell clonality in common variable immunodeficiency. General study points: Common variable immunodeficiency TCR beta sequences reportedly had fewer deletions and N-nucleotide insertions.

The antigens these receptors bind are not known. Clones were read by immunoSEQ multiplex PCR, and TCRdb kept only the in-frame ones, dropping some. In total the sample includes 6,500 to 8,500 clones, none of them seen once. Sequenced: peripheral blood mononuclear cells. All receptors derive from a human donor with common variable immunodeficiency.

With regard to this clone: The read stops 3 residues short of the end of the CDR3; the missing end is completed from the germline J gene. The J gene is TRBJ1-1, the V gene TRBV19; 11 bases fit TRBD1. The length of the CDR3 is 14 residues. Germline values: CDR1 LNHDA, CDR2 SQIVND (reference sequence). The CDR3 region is CASSWTGGMLEAFF. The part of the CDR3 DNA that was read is TGTGCCAGTAGCTGGACAGGGGGCATGTTGGAA. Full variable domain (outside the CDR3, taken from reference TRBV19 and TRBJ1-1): DGGITQSPKYLFRKEGQNVTLSCEQNLNHDAMYWYRQDPGQGLRLIYYSQIVNDFQKGDIAEGYSVSREKKESFPLTVTSAQKNPTAFYLCASSWTGGMLEAFFGQGTRLTVV.

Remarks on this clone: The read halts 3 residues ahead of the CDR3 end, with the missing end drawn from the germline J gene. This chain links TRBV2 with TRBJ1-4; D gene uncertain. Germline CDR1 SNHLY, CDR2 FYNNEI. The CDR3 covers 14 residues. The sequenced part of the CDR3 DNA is TGTGCCAGCAGCAGGACCCTTGGGTCGGGGAAA. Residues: CASSRTLGSGK. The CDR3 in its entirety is CASSRTLGSGKLFF.

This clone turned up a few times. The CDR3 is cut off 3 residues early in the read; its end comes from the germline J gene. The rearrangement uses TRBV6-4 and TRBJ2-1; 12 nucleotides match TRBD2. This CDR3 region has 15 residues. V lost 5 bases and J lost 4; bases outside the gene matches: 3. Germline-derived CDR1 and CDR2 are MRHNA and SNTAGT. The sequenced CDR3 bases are TGTGCCAGCAGTCGGACTAGCGGGACATACAATGAG. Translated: CASSRTSGTYNE. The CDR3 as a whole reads CASSRTSGTYNEQFF.

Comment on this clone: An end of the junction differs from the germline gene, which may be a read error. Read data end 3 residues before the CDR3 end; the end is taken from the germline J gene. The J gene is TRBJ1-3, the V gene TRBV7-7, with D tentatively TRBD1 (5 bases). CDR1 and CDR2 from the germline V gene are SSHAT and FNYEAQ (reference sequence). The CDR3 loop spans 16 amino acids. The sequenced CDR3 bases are TGTGCTAGCAGCCCTAACGGGGGGGTTCTCGGAAACACC. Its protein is CASSPNGGVLGNT. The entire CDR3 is CASSPNGGVLGNTIYF.

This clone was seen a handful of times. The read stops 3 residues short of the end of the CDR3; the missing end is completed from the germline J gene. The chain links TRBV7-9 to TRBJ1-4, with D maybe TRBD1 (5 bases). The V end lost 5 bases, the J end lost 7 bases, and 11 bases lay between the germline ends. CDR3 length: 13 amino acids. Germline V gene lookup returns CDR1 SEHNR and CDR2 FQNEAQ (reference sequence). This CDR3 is CASSPRGGEKLFF. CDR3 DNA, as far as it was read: TGTGCCAGCAGCCCGCGGGGCGGTGAAAAA.